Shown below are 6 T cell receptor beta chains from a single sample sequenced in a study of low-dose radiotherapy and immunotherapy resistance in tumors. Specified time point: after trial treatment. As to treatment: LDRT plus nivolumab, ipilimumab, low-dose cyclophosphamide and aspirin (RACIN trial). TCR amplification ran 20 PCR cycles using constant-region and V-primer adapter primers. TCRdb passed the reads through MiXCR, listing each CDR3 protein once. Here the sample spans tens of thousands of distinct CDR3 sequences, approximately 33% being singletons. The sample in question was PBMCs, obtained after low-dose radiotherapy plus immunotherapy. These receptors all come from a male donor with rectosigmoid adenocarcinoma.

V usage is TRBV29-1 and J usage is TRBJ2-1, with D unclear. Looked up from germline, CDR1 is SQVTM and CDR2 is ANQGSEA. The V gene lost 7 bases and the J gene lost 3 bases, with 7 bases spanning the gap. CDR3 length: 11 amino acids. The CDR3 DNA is TGCAGCGGCCAGCACTACAATGAGCAGTTCTTC. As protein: CSGQHYNEQFF.

This CDR3 is CASRAGTASYEQYF. The DNA for the CDR3 is TGTGCCAGCAGAGCCGGGACAGCCTCCTACGAGCAGTACTTC. The gene calls are TRBV28 and TRBJ2-7; 7 bases are a match to TRBD1. From germline, CDR1 is MDHEN and CDR2 SYDVKM. This CDR3 comprises 14 residues. The ends lost 6 bases at V and 0 bases at J; junction bases unmatched: 5.

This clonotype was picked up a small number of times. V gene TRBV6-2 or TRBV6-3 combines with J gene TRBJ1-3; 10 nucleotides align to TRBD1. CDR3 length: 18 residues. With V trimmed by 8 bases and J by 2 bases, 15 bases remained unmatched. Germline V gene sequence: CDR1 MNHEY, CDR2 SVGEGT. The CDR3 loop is CASGDPGTGVGAGNTIYF. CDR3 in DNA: TGTGCCAGCGGGGACCCCGGGACAGGGGTCGGGGCTGGAAACACCATATATTTT.

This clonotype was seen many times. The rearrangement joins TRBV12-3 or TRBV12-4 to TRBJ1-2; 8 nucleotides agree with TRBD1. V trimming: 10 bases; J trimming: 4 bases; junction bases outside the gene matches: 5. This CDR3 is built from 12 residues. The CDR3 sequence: CATGQGGYGYTF. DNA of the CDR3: TGTGCCACCGGACAGGGAGGCTATGGCTACACCTTC.

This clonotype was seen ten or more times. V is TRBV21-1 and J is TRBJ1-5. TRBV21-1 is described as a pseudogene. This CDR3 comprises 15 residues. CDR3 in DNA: TGTGCCAGCAGCCCTAAAGGGCTTGGCAATCAGCCCCAGCATTTT. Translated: CASSPKGLGNQPQHF.

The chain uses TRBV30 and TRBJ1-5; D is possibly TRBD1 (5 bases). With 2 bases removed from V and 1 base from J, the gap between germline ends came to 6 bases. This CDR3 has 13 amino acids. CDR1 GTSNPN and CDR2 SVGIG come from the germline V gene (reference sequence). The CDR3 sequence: CAWSRDSNQPQHF. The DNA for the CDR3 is TGTGCCTGGAGTAGGGACAGCAATCAGCCCCAGCATTTT.